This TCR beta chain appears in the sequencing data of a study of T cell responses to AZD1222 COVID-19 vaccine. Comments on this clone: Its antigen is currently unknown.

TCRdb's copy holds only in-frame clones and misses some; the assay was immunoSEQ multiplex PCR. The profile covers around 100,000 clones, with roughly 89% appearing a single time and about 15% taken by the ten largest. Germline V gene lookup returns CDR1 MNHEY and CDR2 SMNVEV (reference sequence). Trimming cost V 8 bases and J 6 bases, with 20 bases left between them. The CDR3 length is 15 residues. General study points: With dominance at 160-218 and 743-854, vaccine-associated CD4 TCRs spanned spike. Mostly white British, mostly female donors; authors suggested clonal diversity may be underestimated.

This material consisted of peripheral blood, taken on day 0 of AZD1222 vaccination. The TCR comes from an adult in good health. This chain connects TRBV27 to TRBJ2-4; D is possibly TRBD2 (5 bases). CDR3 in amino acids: CASSPRAFESNIQYF. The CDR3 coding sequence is TGTGCCAGCTCCCCGAGGGCATTCGAATCAAACATTCAGTACTTC.